This TCR beta chain was observed in a study of regulatory and conventional T cells in RAG deficiency. General study results and limits: Omenn patients showed >85% Treg-Tconv overlap and shorter CDR3 lengths. Shannon entropy was markedly lower and Simpson indices higher in RAG-deficient patients than control T-cell subsets. Omenn CD25-high CD127-low cells may be activated cells, not true Tregs.

CDR1 and CDR2 (germline): SGHAT, FQNNGV. The CDR3 has 17 amino acids. Trimming removed 5 bases from V and 5 bases from J, with 24 bases in between. With respect to this clone: Its antigen is undetermined.

TCRdb keeps only in-frame clones here, not all; method: immunoSEQ multiplex PCR. The sample carries 30,000 to 35,000 clones, more than 75% recorded once. Conventional CD4+ T cells were sorted from blood as CD25-low CD127-high cells. These same records also appear under a second study, on regulatory T cells. As that report states: The PCR used 52 TRBV and 13 TRBJ primers. Patient repertoires had restricted TRB V-J pairs and skewed V and J usage, most in Tregs.

The chain is built from TRBV11-2 and TRBJ2-5, with D perhaps matching TRBD1 (5 bases). The sample was CD4+ effector T cells sorted from blood. The receptor's source is a human donor in good health. CDR3 in amino acids: CASSHGRQPSAEETQYF. The CDR3 DNA reads as TGTGCCAGCAGCCACGGCCGACAGCCCAGCGCCGAGGAGACCCAGTACTTC. Using reference TRBV11-2 and TRBJ2-5 for the parts outside the CDR3, the full variable domain is EAGVAQSPRYKIIEKRQSVAFWCNPISGHATLYWYQQILGQGPKLLIQFQNNGVVDDSQLPKDRFSAERLKGVDSTLKIQPAKLEDSAVYLCASSHGRQPSAEETQYFGPGTRLLVL.